Below are 17 T cell receptor beta chains sequenced from a single sample in a study of PD-1 blockade in classical Hodgkin lymphoma. Clones were sequenced by immunoSEQ multiplex PCR, and TCRdb holds only the in-frame ones, with some missing. Among 75,000 to 95,000 clones listed, 83% were seen once. The time point: cycle 4 day 1 (C4D1), after around six weeks of nivolumab. Brentuximab vedotin exposure varied, and every patient relapsed after autologous stem cell transplantation. The material was peripheral blood mononuclear cells (PBMCs), obtained before the fourth cycle of nivolumab. The receptor source for this set is a human donor with classical Hodgkin lymphoma.

Only a few counts were recorded for this clone. At one of its ends the junction is not consistent with the germline gene, which may arise from a read error. The chain couples TRBV25-1 to TRBJ2-7; 10 bases match TRBD2. The CDR3 is 13 residues long. Germline V gene sequence: CDR1 MGHDK, CDR2 SYGVNS. CDR3 sequence (DNA): TGTGCCAGCAGTTCTAGCGGGAGTGATCGGGAGGAGTTC. Translating it yields CASSSSGSDREEF.

This chain uses TRBV30 with TRBJ2-2; D is ambiguous. The CDR3 runs to 14 residues. V was trimmed by 2 bases and J by 6 bases, leaving 13 bases between them. Germline CDR1 and CDR2: GTSNPN and SVGIG (reference sequence). In nucleotides, the CDR3 is TGTGCCTGGAGTCCCATCAAGGGTTCCGGGGAGCTGTTTTTT. Encoded protein: CAWSPIKGSGELFF.

This clone qualifies as medium-sized. The J gene is TRBJ2-7, the V gene TRBV11-2, with D perhaps TRBD2 (5 bases). This CDR3 spans 15 amino acids. V lost 1 base, J lost 0 bases, and 10 bases lay in between. Per the germline V gene, CDR1 is SGHAT and CDR2 is FQNNGV. The CDR3 loop reads CASSLAGGSSYEQYF. CDR3 bases: TGTGCCAGCAGCTTAGCGGGTGGGAGCTCCTACGAGCAGTACTTC.

V usage is TRBV6-5 and J usage is TRBJ1-1; 11 nucleotides line up with TRBD1. CDR1 is MNHEY, CDR2 SVGAGI, per germline. V lost 0 bases, J lost 5 bases, and 5 bases stayed unmatched. This CDR3 comprises 16 residues. CDR3 sequence reads: CASSYSGTGGGTEAFF. The CDR3 DNA reads as TGTGCCAGCAGTTACTCTGGGACAGGGGGAGGAACTGAAGCTTTCTTT.

This chain links TRBV27 with TRBJ1-3, with TRBD1 matching 10 bases. The germline V gene has CDR1 MNHEY and CDR2 SMNVEV (reference sequence). Germline trimming cut 5 bases from V and 4 bases from J; bases unmatched to any gene: 23. This CDR3 spans 21 amino acids. The CDR3 sequence: CASSQQYTPGQGRRYGNTIYF. The CDR3 DNA reads as TGTGCCAGCAGTCAACAATACACTCCGGGACAGGGGCGACGATACGGAAACACCATATATTTT.

The chain combines TRBV13 with TRBJ2-1; 7 bases are a match to TRBD1. This CDR3 has 15 residues. Germline V CDR1 and CDR2: PRHDT, FYEKMQ (reference sequence). V gave up 2 bases and J gave up 5 bases; unmatched junction bases: 6. The CDR3 nucleotides are TGTGCCAGCAGCTTATGGGACAGAAGTAACAATGAGCAGTTCTTC. It is translated as CASSLWDRSNNEQFF.

In this sample, this clone turned up once. This chain links TRBV19 with TRBJ2-7, with D unclear. CDR3 length: 13 amino acids. Germline V gene lookup returns CDR1 LNHDA and CDR2 SQIVND (reference sequence). Trimming left V 5 bases short and J 1 base short, with 9 bases between. In nucleotides, the CDR3 is TGTGCCAGTAGTTCGGCAGAGTCCTACGAGCAGTACTTC. Protein sequence: CASSSAESYEQYF.

This clone was seen once. The J gene is TRBJ2-5, the V gene TRBV10-3; no clear D gene. CDR1 and CDR2 from the germline V gene are ENHRY and SYGVKD. V lost 2 bases and J 5 bases, leaving 6 bases between the germline ends. The CDR3 covers 12 residues. CDR3 region: CAISEKRETQYF. For the CDR3, the DNA is TGTGCCATCAGTGAGAAGAGGGAGACCCAGTACTTC.

The rearrangement links TRBV30 to TRBJ1-5; no clear D. CDR3 length equals 12 residues. Trimming shortened V by 0 bases and J by 3 bases, and 3 bases separated the two germline ends. Germline loops: CDR1 GTSNPN, CDR2 SVGIG (reference sequence). The CDR3 DNA follows: TGTGCCTGGAGTGTTCTCAATCAGCCCCAGCATTTT. It codes for CAWSVLNQPQHF.

The chain is built from TRBV6-5 and TRBJ2-7, with 11 bases identical to TRBD2. V was clipped by 3 bases and J by 7 bases; unmatched bases: 5. The CDR3 extends over 14 amino acids. Germline V gene lookup returns CDR1 MNHEY and CDR2 SVGAGI. This CDR3 reads CASSYSGRADEQYF. CDR3 sequence (DNA): TGTGCCAGCAGTTATAGCGGGAGGGCTGATGAGCAGTACTTC.

The chain links TRBV5-1 to TRBJ2-7; D might be TRBD2 (5 bases). The CDR3 extends over 15 amino acids. V was trimmed by 0 bases and J by 2 bases, leaving 12 bases between them. The germline gives CDR1 SGHRS, CDR2 YFSETQ. CDR3: CASSLAPRGTYEQYF. In nucleotides, the CDR3 is TGCGCCAGCAGCTTGGCCCCCCGGGGTACCTACGAGCAGTACTTC.

This rearrangement joins TRBV5-6 to TRBJ2-3, with D possibly being TRBD1 or TRBD2 (5 bases each). Germline V lookup: CDR1 SGHDT, CDR2 YYEEEE. CDR3 length: 14 amino acids. The ends were cut back, 6 bases at V and 1 base at J, with 12 bases in the middle. The CDR3 DNA follows: TGTGCCAGCACCTCCCTGGGGGGCACAGATACGCAGTATTTT. It encodes CASTSLGGTDTQYF.

The chain employs TRBV7-2 and TRBJ1-1; D is possibly TRBD1 (5 bases). V lost 2 bases, J lost 10 bases, and 14 bases lay in between. This CDR3 has 13 amino acids. Germline lookup yields CDR1 SGHTA and CDR2 FQGNSA. This CDR3 reads CASSLSGAAGAFF. Here the CDR3 DNA reads TGTGCCAGCAGCTTAAGTGGGGCGGCGGGAGCTTTCTTT.

This clone was observed once. This sequence joins TRBV7-3 and TRBJ1-1, with D perhaps matching TRBD1 (6 bases). The V gene lost 5 bases and the J gene lost 8 bases, with 15 bases spanning the gap. The CDR3 sequence is 13 residues long. Per the germline V gene, CDR1 is SGHTA and CDR2 is FQGTGA. The CDR3 reads CASSPTRGAEAFF. CDR3 nucleotides: TGTGCCAGCAGCCCTACTCGGGGGGCAGAAGCTTTCTTT.

The V and J genes are TRBV10-3 and TRBJ1-5; D remains unclear. The CDR3 is 14 amino acids. The germline V and J ends were trimmed by 10 bases and 0 bases, with 13 bases remaining between them. Germline CDR1 reads ENHRY; CDR2 reads SYGVKD. In nucleotides, the CDR3 is TGTGCCACCCGGGAGGTATATAGCAATCAGCCCCAGCATTTT. Translating it yields CATREVYSNQPQHF.

This clone turned up a few times. The chain has TRBV7-2 and TRBJ2-5, with 8 bases aligning to TRBD2. The V gene's germline CDR1 is SGHTA and CDR2 FQGNSA. The CDR3 is made up of 14 amino acids. The V and J ends lost 3 bases and 5 bases, in that order; junction bases with no gene match: 5. CDR3 sequence (DNA): TGTGCCAGCAGCTTGACCGGGGGGGAGGAGACCCAGTACTTC. This encodes CASSLTGGEETQYF.

The CDR3 nucleotides read TGTGCCTGGAGTGTACCGGGACCGGCCACGCAGTATTTT. Protein sequence: CAWSVPGPATQYF. The chain uses TRBV30 and TRBJ2-3; D is perhaps TRBD1 or TRBD2 (5 bases each). This CDR3 contains 13 residues. Germline CDR1 GTSNPN, CDR2 SVGIG (reference sequence). V lost 0 bases and J 9 bases, leaving 13 bases between the germline ends.